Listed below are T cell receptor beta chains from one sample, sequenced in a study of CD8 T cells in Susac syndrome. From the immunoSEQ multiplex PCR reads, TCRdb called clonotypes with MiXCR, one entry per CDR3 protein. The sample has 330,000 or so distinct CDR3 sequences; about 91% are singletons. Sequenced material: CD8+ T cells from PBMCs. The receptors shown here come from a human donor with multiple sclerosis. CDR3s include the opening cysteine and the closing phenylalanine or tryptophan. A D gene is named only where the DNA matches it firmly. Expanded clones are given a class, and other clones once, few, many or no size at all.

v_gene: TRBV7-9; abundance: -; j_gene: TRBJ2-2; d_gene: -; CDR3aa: CASREDTGELFF; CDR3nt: TGTGCCAGCAGGGAGGACACCGGGGAGCTGTTTTTT
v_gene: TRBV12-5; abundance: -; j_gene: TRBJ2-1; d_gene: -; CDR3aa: CASGLNDNEQFF; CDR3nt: TGTGCTAGTGGTTTGAACGACAATGAGCAGTTCTTC
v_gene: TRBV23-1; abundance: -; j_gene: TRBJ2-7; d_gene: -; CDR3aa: CASSQRTYEQYF; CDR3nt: TGCGCCAGCAGTCAACGGACCTACGAGCAGTACTTC
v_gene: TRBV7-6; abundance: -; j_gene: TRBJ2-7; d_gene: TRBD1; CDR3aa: CASSLGPSTGGAVQYF; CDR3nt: TGTGCCAGCAGCTTGGGACCGTCGACAGGGGGCGCGGTGCAGTACTTC
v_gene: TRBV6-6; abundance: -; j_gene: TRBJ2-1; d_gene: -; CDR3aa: CASSIHRNEQFF; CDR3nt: TGTGCCAGCAGCATCCACCGCAATGAGCAGTTCTTC
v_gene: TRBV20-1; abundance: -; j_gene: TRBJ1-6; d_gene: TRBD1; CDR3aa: CSARDQPGQVFYNSPLHF; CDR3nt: TGCAGTGCTAGAGACCAACCGGGACAGGTTTTTTATAATTCACCCCTCCACTTT
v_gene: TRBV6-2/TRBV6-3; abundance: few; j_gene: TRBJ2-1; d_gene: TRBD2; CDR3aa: CASSYSTMRGGLNEQFF; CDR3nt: TGTGCCAGCAGTTACTCGACGATGCGGGGGGGCCTGAATGAGCAGTTCTTC
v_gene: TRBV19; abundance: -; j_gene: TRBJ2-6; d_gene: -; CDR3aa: CASSLIWAAGANVLTF; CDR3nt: TGTGCCAGTAGTTTAATATGGGCCGCTGGGGCCAACGTCCTGACTTTC
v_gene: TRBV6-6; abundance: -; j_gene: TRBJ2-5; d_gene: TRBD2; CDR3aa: CASTPNLGGETQYF; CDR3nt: TGTGCCAGCACTCCCAACCTGGGGGGGGAGACCCAGTACTTC
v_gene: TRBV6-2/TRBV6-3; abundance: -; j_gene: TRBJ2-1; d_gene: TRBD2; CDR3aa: CASSTSGRGYNEQFF; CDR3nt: TGTGCCAGCAGTACCAGCGGGAGGGGTTACAATGAGCAGTTCTTC
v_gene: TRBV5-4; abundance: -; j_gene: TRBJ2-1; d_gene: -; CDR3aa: CASSLVLARNNEQFF; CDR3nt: TGTGCCAGCAGCTTGGTCCTAGCGCGAAACAATGAGCAGTTCTTC
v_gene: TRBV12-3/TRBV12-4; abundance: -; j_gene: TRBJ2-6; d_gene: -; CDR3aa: CASSLPPKVNSGANVLTF; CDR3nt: TGTGCCAGCAGTTTACCCCCCAAGGTCAACTCTGGGGCCAACGTCCTGACTTTC
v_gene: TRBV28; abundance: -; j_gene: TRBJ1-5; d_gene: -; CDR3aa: CASSLLLDWGRNQPQHF; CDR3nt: TGTGCCAGCAGTTTACTTCTAGATTGGGGGCGCAATCAGCCCCAGCATTTT
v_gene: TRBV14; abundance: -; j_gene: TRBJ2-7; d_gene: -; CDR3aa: CASSQDWDPYGQYF; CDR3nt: TGTGCCAGCAGCCAAGACTGGGACCCCTACGGGCAGTACTTC
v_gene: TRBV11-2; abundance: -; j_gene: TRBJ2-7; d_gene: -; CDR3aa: CASSLSATGAYEQYF; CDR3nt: TGTGCCAGCAGCTTATCGGCCACAGGAGCCTACGAGCAGTACTTC
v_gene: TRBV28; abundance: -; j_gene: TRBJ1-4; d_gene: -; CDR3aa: CAISAGIRRDEKLFF; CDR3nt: TGTGCTATCTCGGCAGGGATCCGAAGGGATGAAAAACTGTTTTTT
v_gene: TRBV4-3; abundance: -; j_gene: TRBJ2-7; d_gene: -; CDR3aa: CASSQSLAGQSYEQYF; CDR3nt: TGCGCCAGCAGCCAATCACTGGCGGGACAGTCCTACGAGCAGTACTTC
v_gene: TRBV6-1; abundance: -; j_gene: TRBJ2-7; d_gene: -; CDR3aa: CASSGLAEYEQYF; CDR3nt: TGTGCCAGCAGTGGGTTAGCGGAATACGAGCAGTACTTC
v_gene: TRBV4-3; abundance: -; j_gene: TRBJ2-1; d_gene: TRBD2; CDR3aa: CASSQGLAGGGLFDNEQFF; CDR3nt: TGCGCCAGCAGCCAGGGACTAGCGGGGGGAGGGTTGTTCGACAATGAGCAGTTCTTC
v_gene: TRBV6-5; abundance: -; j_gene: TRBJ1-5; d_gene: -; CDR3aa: CASSYDLEVNTWKGGNQPQHF; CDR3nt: TGTGCCAGCAGTTACGATCTTGAGGTTAACACCTGGAAGGGGGGCAATCAGCCCCAGCATTTT
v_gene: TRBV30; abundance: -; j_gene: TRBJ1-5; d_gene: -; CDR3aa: CAWSLMGSNQPQHF; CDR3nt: TGTGCCTGGAGTTTGATGGGGAGCAATCAGCCCCAGCATTTT
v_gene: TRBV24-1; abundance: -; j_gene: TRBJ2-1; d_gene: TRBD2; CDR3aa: CATSDRSGGANNEQFF; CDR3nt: TGTGCCACCAGTGACCGAAGCGGGGGGGCCAACAATGAGCAGTTCTTC
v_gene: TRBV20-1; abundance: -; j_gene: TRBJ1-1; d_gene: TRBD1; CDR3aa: CSARGDLDTEAFF; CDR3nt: TGCAGTGCCAGGGGGGATCTGGACACTGAAGCTTTCTTT
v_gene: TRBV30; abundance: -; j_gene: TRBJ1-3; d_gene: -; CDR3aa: CAWSESSGNTIYF; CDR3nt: TGTGCCTGGAGTGAATCCTCTGGAAACACCATATATTTT
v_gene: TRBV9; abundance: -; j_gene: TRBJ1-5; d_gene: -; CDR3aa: CPHGRGGQPQHF; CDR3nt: TGTCCCCATGGTAGGGGCGGACAGCCCCAGCATTTT
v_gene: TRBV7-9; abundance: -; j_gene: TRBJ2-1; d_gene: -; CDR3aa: CASSQGMDEQFF; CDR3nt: TGTGCCAGCAGCCAGGGGATGGATGAGCAGTTCTTC
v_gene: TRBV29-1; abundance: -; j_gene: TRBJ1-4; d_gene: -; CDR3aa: CSARGDIPNEKLFF; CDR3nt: TGCAGCGCCCGAGGGGACATCCCTAATGAAAAACTGTTTTTT
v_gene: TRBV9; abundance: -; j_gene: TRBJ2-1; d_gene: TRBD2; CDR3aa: CASSGPSGRSREQFF; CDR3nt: TGTGCCAGCAGCGGACCTAGCGGGAGAAGTCGTGAGCAGTTCTTC
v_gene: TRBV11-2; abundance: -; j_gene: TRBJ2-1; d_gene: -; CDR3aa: CASSLGKVEQFF; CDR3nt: TGTGCCAGCAGCTTAGGAAAGGTAGAGCAGTTCTTC
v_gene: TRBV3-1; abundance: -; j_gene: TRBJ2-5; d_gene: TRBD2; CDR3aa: CASSHEREGLETQYF; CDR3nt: TGTGCCAGCAGCCACGAGCGGGAGGGCCTAGAGACCCAGTACTTC
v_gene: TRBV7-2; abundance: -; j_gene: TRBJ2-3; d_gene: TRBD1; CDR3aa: CASLGTGTTDTQYF; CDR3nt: TGTGCCAGCTTGGGGACAGGGACCACAGATACGCAGTATTTT
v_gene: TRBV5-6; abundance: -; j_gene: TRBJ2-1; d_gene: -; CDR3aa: CASNGGWSEQFF; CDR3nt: TGTGCCAGCAACGGGGGTTGGAGTGAGCAGTTCTTC
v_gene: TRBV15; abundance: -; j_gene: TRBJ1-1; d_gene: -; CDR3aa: CATSRDSGGASEAFF; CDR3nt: TGTGCCACCAGCAGAGATAGCGGAGGGGCCTCTGAAGCTTTCTTT
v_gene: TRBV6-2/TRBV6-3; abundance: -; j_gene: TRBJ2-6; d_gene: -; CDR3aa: CASRDVGEGGANVLTF; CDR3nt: TGTGCCAGCAGGGACGTAGGGGAAGGAGGGGCCAACGTCCTGACTTTC
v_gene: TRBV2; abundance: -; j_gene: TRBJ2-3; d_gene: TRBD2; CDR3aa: CASSVLAGGNTDTQYF; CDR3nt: TGTGCCAGCAGTGTTTTAGCGGGAGGTAACACAGATACGCAGTATTTT
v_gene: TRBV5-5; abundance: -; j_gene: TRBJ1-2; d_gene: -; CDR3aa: CASSPSQWGLGGYTF; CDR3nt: TGTGCCAGCAGCCCTTCACAGTGGGGCTTAGGGGGCTACACCTTC
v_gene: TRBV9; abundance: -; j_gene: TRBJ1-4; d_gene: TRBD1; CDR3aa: CASSAQPGQGDEKLFF; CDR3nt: TGTGCCAGCAGCGCCCAACCGGGACAGGGAGATGAAAAACTGTTTTTT
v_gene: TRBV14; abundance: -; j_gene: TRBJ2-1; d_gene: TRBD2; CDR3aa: CASSHEGLAGGPYNEQFF; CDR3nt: TGTGCCAGCAGCCATGAAGGTCTAGCGGGGGGGCCCTACAATGAGCAGTTCTTC
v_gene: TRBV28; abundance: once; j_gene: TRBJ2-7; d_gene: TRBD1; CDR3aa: CASSSTGDEQYF; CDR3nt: TGTGCCAGCAGTTCGACAGGGGACGAGCAGTACTTC
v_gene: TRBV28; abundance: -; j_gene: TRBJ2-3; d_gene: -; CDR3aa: CASSLRTIPTDTQYF; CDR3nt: TGTGCCAGCAGCTTAAGGACTATACCCACAGATACGCAGTATTTT
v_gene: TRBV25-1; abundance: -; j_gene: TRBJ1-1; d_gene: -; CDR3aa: CASNLDRPGNTEAFF; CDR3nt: TGTGCCAGCAACCTAGACCGACCCGGGAACACTGAAGCTTTCTTT
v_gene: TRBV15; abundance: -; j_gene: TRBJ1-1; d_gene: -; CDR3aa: CATSRDLEGGAFF; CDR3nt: TGTGCCACCAGCAGAGATCTGGAGGGAGGAGCTTTCTTT
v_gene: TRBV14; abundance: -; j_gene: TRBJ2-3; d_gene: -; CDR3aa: CASSPLASDTQYF; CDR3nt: TGTGCCAGCAGCCCTCTGGCGAGCGATACGCAGTATTTT
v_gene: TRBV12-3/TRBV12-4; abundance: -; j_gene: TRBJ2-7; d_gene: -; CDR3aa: CASSNPGNEQYF; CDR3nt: TGTGCCAGCAGCAACCCAGGGAACGAGCAGTACTTC
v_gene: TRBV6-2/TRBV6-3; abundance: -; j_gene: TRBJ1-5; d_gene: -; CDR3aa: CASSYSPGSYQPQHF; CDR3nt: TGTGCCAGCAGTTACTCCCCCGGGAGTTATCAGCCCCAGCATTTT
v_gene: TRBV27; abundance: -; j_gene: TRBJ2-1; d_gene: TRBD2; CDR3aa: CASSSPGLAHYNEQFF; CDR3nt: TGTGCCAGCAGTTCGCCGGGACTAGCGCACTACAATGAGCAGTTCTTC
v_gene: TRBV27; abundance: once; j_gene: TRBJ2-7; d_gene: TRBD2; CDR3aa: CASSSGGYYEQYF; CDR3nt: TGTGCCAGCAGTAGCGGGGGCTACTACGAGCAGTACTTC
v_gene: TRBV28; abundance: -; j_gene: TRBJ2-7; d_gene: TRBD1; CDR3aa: CASRRTGVDEQYF; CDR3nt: TGTGCCAGCAGGAGGACAGGGGTAGACGAGCAGTACTTC
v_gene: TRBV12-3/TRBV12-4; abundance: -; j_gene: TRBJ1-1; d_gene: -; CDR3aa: CASSFFGMNTEAFF; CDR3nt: TGTGCCAGCAGTTTTTTCGGCATGAACACTGAAGCTTTCTTT
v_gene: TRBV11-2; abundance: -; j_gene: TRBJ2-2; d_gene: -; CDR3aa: CASSLAGQLPGELFF; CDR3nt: TGTGCCAGCAGCTTGGCGGGTCAACTTCCCGGGGAGCTGTTTTTT
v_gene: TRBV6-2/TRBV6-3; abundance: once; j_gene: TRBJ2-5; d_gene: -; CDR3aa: CASSATWTQETQYF; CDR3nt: TGTGCCAGCAGTGCTACGTGGACCCAAGAGACCCAGTACTTC
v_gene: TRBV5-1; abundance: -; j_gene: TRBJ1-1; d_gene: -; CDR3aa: CASSPEGRATEAFF; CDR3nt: TGCGCCAGCAGCCCCGAGGGCAGGGCAACTGAAGCTTTCTTT
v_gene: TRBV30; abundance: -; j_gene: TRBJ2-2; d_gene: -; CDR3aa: CAWSRAGAGELFF; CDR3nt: TGTGCCTGGAGCAGGGCAGGGGCCGGGGAGCTGTTTTTT
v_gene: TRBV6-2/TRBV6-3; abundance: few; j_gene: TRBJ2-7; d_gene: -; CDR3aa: CASSYHSYEQYF; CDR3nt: TGTGCCAGCAGTTACCACTCCTACGAGCAGTACTTC
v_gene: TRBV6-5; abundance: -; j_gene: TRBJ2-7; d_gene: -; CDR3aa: CASSYFHEQYF; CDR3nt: TGTGCCAGCAGTTATTTCCACGAGCAGTACTTC
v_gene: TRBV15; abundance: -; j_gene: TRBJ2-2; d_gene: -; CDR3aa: CATSRTGELFF; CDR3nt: TGTGCCACCAGCAGGACCGGGGAGCTGTTTTTT
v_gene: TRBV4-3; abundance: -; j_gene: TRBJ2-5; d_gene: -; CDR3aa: CASSPRYAWQETQYF; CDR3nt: TGCGCCAGCAGCCCTAGGTATGCCTGGCAAGAGACCCAGTACTTC